Here is one T cell receptor (gamma chain) with its context. The antigen is unknown. Germline CDR1 reads VTNTFY; CDR2 reads YDVSTARD (reference sequence). The CDR3 consists of 15 residues. Losses at the gene ends were 1 base for V and 4 bases for J; bases not matched to a gene: 10. This entry is derived from a study of Vδ1+ human thymocytes. General observations from the study: Thymic TRG and TRD repertoires appeared highly polyclonal. Unlike peripheral blood Vdelta1+ controls, thymic delta-chain sequences included around 21% Vdelta2 and few Vdelta3.

Sequences come from RNA converted to cDNA by reverse transcription. Multiplex PCR used pooled V-gene forward primers and a constant-region reverse primer to amplify CDR3s. TCRdb processed the multiplex PCR reads again with the CATT caller. The data contain about 36,000 gamma-chain clones, about 19% of them seen just once; the ten biggest clones take up around 1.9%. The sequenced sample consisted of Vdelta1+ gamma-delta thymocytes from the thymus. The subset is: FACS-sorted CD3+ TCRalphabeta- TCRVdelta1+ TCRVdelta2- thymocytes. The source is a girl less than two years old who had congenital heart surgery. V usage is TRGV3 and J usage is TRGJ1 or TRGJ2. The CDR3 DNA sequence: TGTGCCACCTGGGACAGACATCTGGGGTATTATAAGAAACTCTTT. It codes for CATWDRHLGYYKKLF.